The clone carrying this T cell receptor (beta chain) was seen repeatedly, ten times or more. Its specificity is unknown. This sample was taken from a study of blood T cells in healthy people across ages. Overall study findings and caveats: There were more naive CD4+ cells and higher diversity in long-lived donors than in aged donors.

Primers used in a second PCR of about 7 to 12 cycles were a sample-barcoded 5' primer and a J-beta primer mix. From the 5' RACE reads, TCRdb called clonotypes with MiXCR, one entry per CDR3 protein. This table has about 640,000 distinct CDR3 sequences, 25% to 35% appearing once. V shed 6 bases and J shed 4 bases, with 13 bases lying between them. The germline CDR1 and CDR2 sequences are MNHEY and SVGAGI. The CDR3 spans 14 residues. This clonotype originated in a woman over 75 in good health. The sequenced material came from blood. The chain combines TRBV6-5 with TRBJ1-5; D perhaps matches TRBD1 (5 bases). The CDR3 loop is CASSPRQTNQPQHF. The CDR3 DNA reads TGTGCCAGCAGCCCTAGACAGACAAATCAGCCCCAGCATTTT.